This TCR beta chain appears in the sequencing data of a study of shared clonotypes between healthy human individuals. Study as a whole: The study used three CD4 naive, three CD4 memory, two CD8 naive and one CD8 memory plate per donor.

Data came from immunoSEQ multiplex PCR; TCRdb stores just in-frame clones and leaves some out. Of around 980,000 clones listed, 70% to 80% are singletons. This clone has a single count. Every contributor of samples was a Caucasian grown-up residing in Nashville, Tennessee. The receptor was isolated from a man between 18 and 29 years old in good health. Some clones in this sample may be carry-over from other donors' samples. The sample was memory CD4+ T cells from PBMCs. Subset specified: CD45RA-negative fraction.

CDR3 nucleotide sequence: TGTGCCAGCAGCGCCGGGACAGGAGGTGTTCGGGAGACCCAGTACTTC. It is translated as CASSAGTGGVRETQYF. The chain combines TRBV9 with TRBJ2-5; 8 bases are a match to TRBD1. V lost 3 bases to trimming and J lost 5 bases; unmatched junction nucleotides: 12. The CDR3 totals 16 residues. Germline values: CDR1 SGDLS, CDR2 YYNGEE. The full variable domain, completed using reference TRBV9 and TRBJ2-5, is DSGVTQTPKHLITATGQRVTLRCSPRSGDLSVYWYQQSLDQGLQFLIQYYNGEERAKGNILERFSAQQFPDLHSELNLSSLELGDSALYFCASSAGTGGVRETQYFGPGTRLLVL.